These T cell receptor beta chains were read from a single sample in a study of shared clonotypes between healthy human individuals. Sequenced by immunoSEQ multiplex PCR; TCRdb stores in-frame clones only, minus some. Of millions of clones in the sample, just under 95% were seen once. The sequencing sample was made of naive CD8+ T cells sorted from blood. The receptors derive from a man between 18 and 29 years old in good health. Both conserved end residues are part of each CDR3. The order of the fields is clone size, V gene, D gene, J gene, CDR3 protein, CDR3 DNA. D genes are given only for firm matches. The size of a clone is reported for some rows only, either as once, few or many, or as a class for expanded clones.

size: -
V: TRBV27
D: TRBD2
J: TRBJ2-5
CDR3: CASSFGLAGVETQYF
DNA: TGTGCCAGCAGTTTTGGACTAGCGGGTGTAGAGACCCAGTACTTC

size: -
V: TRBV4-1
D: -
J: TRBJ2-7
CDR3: CASSQRTAYSYEQYF
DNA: TGCGCCAGCAGCCAGAGAACAGCCTACTCCTACGAGCAGTACTTC

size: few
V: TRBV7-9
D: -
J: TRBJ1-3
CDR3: CASSLPGAGGNTIYF
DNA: TGTGCCAGCAGCTTACCGGGGGCGGGTGGAAACACCATATATTTT

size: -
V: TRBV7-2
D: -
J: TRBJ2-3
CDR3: CASSSSGLTDTQYF
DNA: TGTGCCAGCAGCTCGTCCGGGCTGACAGATACGCAGTATTTT

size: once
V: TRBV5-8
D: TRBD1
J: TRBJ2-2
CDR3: CASSLGQGYTGELFF
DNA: TGTGCCAGCAGCTTGGGACAGGGGTATACCGGGGAGCTGTTTTTT

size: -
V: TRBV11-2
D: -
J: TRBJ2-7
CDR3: CASSFGGEGYEQYF
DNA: TGTGCCAGCAGCTTTGGAGGGGAAGGGTACGAGCAGTACTTC

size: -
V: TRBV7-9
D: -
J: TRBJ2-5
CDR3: CASSSNTGLQETQYF
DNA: TGTGCCAGCAGCTCCAATACAGGGCTCCAAGAGACCCAGTACTTC

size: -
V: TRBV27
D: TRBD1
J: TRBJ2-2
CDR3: CASSVGGAGGELFF
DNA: TGTGCCAGCAGTGTAGGGGGCGCTGGCGGGGAGCTGTTTTTT

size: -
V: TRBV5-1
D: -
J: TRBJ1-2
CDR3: CASSLEGDGRVDGYTF
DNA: TGCGCCAGCAGCTTGGAGGGTGACGGGAGGGTAGATGGCTACACCTTC

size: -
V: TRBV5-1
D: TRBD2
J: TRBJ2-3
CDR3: CASSLAIIAGRFTDTQYF
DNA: TGCGCCAGCAGCTTGGCCATTATAGCGGGGAGGTTCACAGATACGCAGTATTTT

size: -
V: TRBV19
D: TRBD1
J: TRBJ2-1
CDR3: CASSMDREGHNEQFF
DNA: TGTGCCAGTAGTATGGACAGGGAAGGTCACAATGAGCAGTTCTTC

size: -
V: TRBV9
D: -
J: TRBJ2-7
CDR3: CASSNRDKDYEQYF
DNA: TGTGCCAGCTCTAACAGGGATAAGGACTACGAGCAGTACTTC

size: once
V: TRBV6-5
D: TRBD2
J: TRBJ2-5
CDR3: CASSQAGVTETQYF
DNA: TGTGCCAGCAGCCAGGCGGGGGTTACAGAGACCCAGTACTTC

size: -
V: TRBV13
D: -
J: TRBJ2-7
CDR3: CASSLVGVDYEQYF
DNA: TGTGCCAGCAGCTTAGTTGGGGTGGACTACGAGCAGTACTTC

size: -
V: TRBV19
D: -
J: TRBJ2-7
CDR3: CASAPGHYYEQYF
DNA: TGTGCCAGTGCACCGGGACATTATTACGAGCAGTACTTC

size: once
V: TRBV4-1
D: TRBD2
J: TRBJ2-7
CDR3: CASSLLAGEVHEQYF
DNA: TGCGCCAGCAGCCTTTTAGCGGGAGAGGTCCACGAGCAGTACTTC

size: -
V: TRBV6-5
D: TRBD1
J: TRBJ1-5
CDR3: CASSYGQGSNQPQHF
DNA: TGTGCCAGCAGTTACGGACAGGGAAGCAATCAGCCCCAGCATTTT

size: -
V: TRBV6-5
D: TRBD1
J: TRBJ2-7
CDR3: CASSYSLGTETYEQYF
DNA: TGTGCCAGCAGTTACTCGCTAGGGACAGAAACCTACGAGCAGTACTTC

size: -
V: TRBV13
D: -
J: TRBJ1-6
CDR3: CASSSGGIFLNSPLHF
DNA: TGTGCCAGCAGTTCAGGCGGGATCTTCCTAAATTCACCCCTCCACTTT